A single T cell receptor beta chain is shown here with its context. Its antigen has not been determined. No per-base quality is available; no much larger clone lies one base away. The cohort was made up of approximately 670 healthy bone marrow donors. At the time of sampling, all cohort members were nominally healthy, though unrecorded immune exposures were likely present. The donor tested CMV seropositive, placing the donor among the 289 seropositive members of the cohort. Each donor provided a peripheral blood sample, and peripheral blood mononuclear cells were used for TCR beta sequencing. Genomic DNA extraction from the blood cell samples was performed with the Qiagen DNeasy Blood Extraction Kit. This entry is derived from a study of cytomegalovirus exposure and HLA in healthy donors (dated by TCRdb to about 2017). General notes on the study: According to an earlier analysis of a few hundred of the donors, some 170 million T cells yielded approximately 120 million unique TCR beta sequences and roughly 280 Gb of sequence data. An early release that covered about 600 HLA-typed donors contained about 300 gigabases of sequencing data and 65 million to 100 million unique TCR sequences. The genetic ancestry cluster associated with self-reported Caucasian donors included roughly 84% of the roughly 380 genotyped donors. The study aimed to test whether cataloging public T cell receptors could reveal signatures of past pathogen exposure. The study used immunosequencing to profile the T cell repertoires of under 700 subjects and linked those repertoires to cytomegalovirus serostatus. A separate validation cohort of roughly 120 different subjects was used in addition to the 666-subject first cohort. The study combined high-throughput TCR immunosequencing, statistical association of individual TCRs with disease status, and machine learning to predict cytomegalovirus infection status. To study patterns of TCR occurrence, a later analysis re-analyzed previously published TCR beta repertoires from just over 650 donors and added high-resolution HLA genotyping. In the later analysis, no new phenotypic data were used to find candidate immune exposures; instead, reliance was placed on TCR beta sequences and their occurrence across donors. An earlier analysis of 587 of the donors used high-throughput TCR beta sequencing to judge whether each TCR beta V gene segment behaved as functional or pseudogenic. Donor age, sex, ethnicity and CMV serostatus were compiled alongside the repertoire data. In a later genetic analysis, genome-wide SNP genotypes for about 55% of the 666 donors were used, and that subset was treated as a discovery cohort. All discovery cohort repertoires had been generated using a single sequencing platform. Class I and class II HLA loci were covered by the typing at four-digit resolution. The number of donors typed differed by locus, with roughly 620-630 for A, B, C, DRB1 and DQB1, roughly 550 for DQA1, some 570 for DPA1, and some 470 for DPB1. About five DR-DQ haplotypes were handled as single units for association and clustering, since linkage in the cohort was strong. Across under 500 genotyped donors of the cohort, an average of about 200,000 unique TCR beta nucleotide sequences per donor were sequenced, and roughly 17% of those sequences were non-productive. Broad study findings and their caveats: An association between a missense DCLRE1C variant and V-gene and J-gene trimming of TCR beta chains was found in a later genetic analysis and replicated in an independent cohort. Because counts were too low, some 16 rarely observed V segments, including chromosome 9 orphons, were excluded from the earlier analysis of around 590 of the donors. The study listed 150 to 200 TCR beta chains as associated with cytomegalovirus. Specific HLA alleles were associated with 15,000 to 20,000 TCR beta sequences at a false discovery rate of 0.05 in a later analysis. A further reported finding was that TCR beta sequences accurately predicted the HLA-A and HLA-B alleles for most subjects in the first cohort. For the cohort, immune exposure information was limited to CMV serostatus. According to the authors, the approach could potentially be generalized to other disease states and immunological phenotypes. In a later analysis, several top co-occurrence clusters were reported to appear linked to parvovirus B19, influenza, CMV and Epstein-Barr virus. Strong co-occurrence of HLA alleles, especially DR and DQ, made assigning TCR associations to individual alleles difficult. This cohort had only TCR beta chains sequenced, and the lack of alpha or paired-chain data limited which features could be detected. In an earlier analysis of 450 to 750 of the donors, most TCR beta V segments appeared in productive rearrangements about 87% or about 30% of the time, broadly matching IMGT annotations. A cluster of highly shared sequence variants was judged likely to be a technical artifact of the sequencing pipeline. Some IMGT-functional V segments, including TRBV6-2 and TRBV6-3, could not be told apart with the 87-base-pair reads, so those segments were excluded. Linkage disequilibrium might explain the correlated functional status among segregating V segments, but an unknown experimental factor could not be excluded. A later analysis found that TCR association rates varied across HLA loci, with DRB1 alleles showing the most associated TCRs and HLA-C alleles the fewest. A later genetic analysis reported fewer N-insertions in productive TCRs among donors in an Asian-associated ancestry cluster than the approximately 670-donor mean. Because HLA typing was unavailable for some donors at each locus, only the typed subset was used in association tests. According to a later analysis, most CMV-associated TCR beta chains appeared to be HLA-restricted, and the HLA associations seemed to be driven largely by CMV exposure. In a later analysis, HLA-associated TCR beta chains showed more clonal expansion and lower generation probabilities than non-associated chains that were equally common. The classifier was reported to diagnose cytomegalovirus status with high specificity and sensitivity in both the original cohort and the validation cohort. In vitro tests confirmed that three of the cytomegalovirus-associated TCR beta chains recognize cytomegalovirus antigens. Roughly uniform sequencing depth across donors was assumed in presence/absence analyses, although this assumption may not hold. Across donors, most TCR sequences were observed very rarely, whereas some public TCRs were present in many individuals.

Libraries were built with the immunoSEQ multiplex PCR assay. For the multiplex PCR, a mixture combining 60 forward primers for TCR Vbeta segments and 13 reverse primers for TCR Jbeta segments was used. A multiplex PCR assay on genomic DNA amplified the CDR3 region of rearranged TCR beta genes. The Illumina HiSeq System was used to sequence the amplified TCR beta libraries as 87-base-pair reads. The original pipeline was this. Across the roughly 600 repertoires, a later analysis counted some 80 million unique TCR beta chains, 9.5 million to 12 million of which were shared by at least two donors. A nearest-neighbor algorithm error-corrected the raw reads and collapsed the reads into unique sequences, merging closely related sequences to remove PCR and sequencing errors. Alignment of CDR3 sequences to IMGT reference sequences was used to assign V, D and J gene segments. Each retained sequence needed at least a six-nucleotide match to both a V gene segment and a J gene segment. A rearrangement counted as productive if the CDR3 had no stop codons and remained in frame with V and J, and every other rearrangement counted as non-productive. CDR3 was defined by IMGT convention, running from the second conserved V-encoded cysteine to the conserved J-encoded phenylalanine. In an earlier analysis of around 640 of the donors, sequences lacking an unambiguous match to a single V gene segment were excluded. An earlier analysis of fewer than 650 of the donors classified V segments as functional when productive rearrangements were above 56.7% and as segregating when the standard deviation between donors was above 5%. To diagnose cytomegalovirus status from the catalog of TCR beta chain sequences, a statistical classification framework was built. V and J gene assignment, in a later analysis, came from comparing TCR nucleotide sequences with IMGT/GENE-DB human TR gene sequences. Using the TCRdist pipeline, a later analysis assigned CDR3 sequences along with most-parsimonious VDJ recombination scenarios. In a later analysis, every TCR beta chain was defined by the combination of its CDR3 amino acid sequence and its V-gene family, and reads without a unique V-gene family were dropped. As a way to deal with suspected cross-contamination and a sequencing artifact, a later analysis dropped approximately 590 nucleotide sequences that were highly shared and had low generation probability. A later analysis calculated a clonal expansion index for each public chain from normalized within-repertoire ranks of inferred template counts. In a later analysis, generation probabilities were computed using a VDJ recombination model fitted to out-of-frame rearrangements, and the results were checked against IGoR. In a later analysis, TCR-TCR, TCR-HLA and TCR-CMV co-occurrence was scored with hypergeometric tests, and a repertoire-size bias correction was applied to TCR pairs. To estimate false discovery rates, a later analysis permuted the HLA or CMV assignments 20 times. In a later analysis, co-occurring TCRs were grouped using DBSCAN, with TCRdist sequence similarity added in when clustering inside HLA-allele-positive subsets. For co-occurrence clustering, repertoires with fewer than 30,000 or more than 120,000 public chains were excluded, along with five repertoires with anomalous nucleotide sharing. TCRdb limited this immuneACCESS table to in-frame rearrangements with V and J called. A share of clones is missing; checked studies link under half to unresolved V genes, and the rest is unexplained. V and J calls and clone size are copied from that table; D and trimming were computed from the DNA. This sample gives roughly 180,000 clones in total; more than 70% of them show up just once. The top ten hold around 8% of the sample.

The CDR3, from cysteine to phenylalanine, totals 14 residues. Only the CDR3 DNA stays, 42 bases, in frame from base 1. V is cut back by 3 bases and J by 8 bases, with 10 bases in the junction unmatched. Based on the germline V gene, the CDR1 and CDR2 sequences are SQVTM and ANQGSEA. The chain joins TRBV29-1 to TRBJ2-1, and TRBD2 aligns with 7 junction nucleotides. This sequence originates from a woman between 40 and 50 years old in good health and CMV-seropositive. Material for sequencing was PBMCs. For the CDR3, the sequence is CSVDISGGGDEQFF. DNA sequence: TGCAGCGTTGATATTTCGGGAGGCGGAGATGAGCAGTTCTTC.